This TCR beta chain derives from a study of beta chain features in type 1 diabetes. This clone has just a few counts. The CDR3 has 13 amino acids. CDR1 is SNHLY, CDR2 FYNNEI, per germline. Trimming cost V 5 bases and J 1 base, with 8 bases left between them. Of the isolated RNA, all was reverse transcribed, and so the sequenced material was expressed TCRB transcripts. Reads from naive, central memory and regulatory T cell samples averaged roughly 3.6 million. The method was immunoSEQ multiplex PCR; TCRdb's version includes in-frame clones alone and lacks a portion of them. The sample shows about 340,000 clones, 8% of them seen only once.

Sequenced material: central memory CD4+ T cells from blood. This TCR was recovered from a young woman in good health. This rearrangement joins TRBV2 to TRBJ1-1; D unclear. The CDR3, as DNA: TGTGCCAGCAGTATTGACTCGAACACTGAAGCTTTCTTT. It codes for CASSIDSNTEAFF.